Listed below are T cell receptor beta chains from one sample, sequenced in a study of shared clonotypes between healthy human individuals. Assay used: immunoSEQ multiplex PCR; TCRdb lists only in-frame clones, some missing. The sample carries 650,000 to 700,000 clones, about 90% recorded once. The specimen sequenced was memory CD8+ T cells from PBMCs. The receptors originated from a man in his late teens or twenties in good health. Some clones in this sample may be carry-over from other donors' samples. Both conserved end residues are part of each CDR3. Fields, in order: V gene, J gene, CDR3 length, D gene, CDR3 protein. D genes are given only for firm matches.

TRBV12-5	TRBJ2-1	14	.	CASGLGTTYNEQFF
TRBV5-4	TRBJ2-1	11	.	CASSLRHEQFF
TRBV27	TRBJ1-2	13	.	CASSAQGLRGYTF
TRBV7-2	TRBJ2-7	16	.	CASSPQGSGGFYEQYF
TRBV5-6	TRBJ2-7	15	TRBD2	CASSFSRGRRYEQYF
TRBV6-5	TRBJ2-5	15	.	CASSQALNFQETQYF
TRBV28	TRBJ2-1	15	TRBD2	CASAGGEGQLNEQFF
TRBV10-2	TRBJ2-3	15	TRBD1	CASSPWDRSTDTQYF
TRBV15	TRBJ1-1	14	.	CATALEGVDTEAFF
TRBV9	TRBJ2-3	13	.	CASSPDSLHTQYF
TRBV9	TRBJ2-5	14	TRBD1	CASSNRQGQETQYF
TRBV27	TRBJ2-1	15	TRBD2	CASSPILTSGREQFF
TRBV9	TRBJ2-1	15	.	CASSVGLSSYNEQFF
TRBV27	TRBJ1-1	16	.	CASSAERGRLGTEAFF
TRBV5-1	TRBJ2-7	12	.	CASSSTRTEQYF
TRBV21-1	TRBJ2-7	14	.	CASSSGPGSYEQYF
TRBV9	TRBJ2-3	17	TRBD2	CASSVGASGLFKDTQYF
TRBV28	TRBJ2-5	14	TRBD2	CASSFSGGKETQYF
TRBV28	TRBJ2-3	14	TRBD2	CASSGTSGTDTQYF
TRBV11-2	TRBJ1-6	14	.	CASSLGGIISPLHF
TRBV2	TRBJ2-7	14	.	CASSRTPRRGEQYF
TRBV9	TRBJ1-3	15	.	CASSVGGVSGNTIYF
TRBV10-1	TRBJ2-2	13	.	CASSGLKSGELFF
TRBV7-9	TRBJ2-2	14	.	CASSLHMNTGELFF
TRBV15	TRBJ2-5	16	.	CATSREVRQIQETQYF
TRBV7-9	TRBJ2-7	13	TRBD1	CASSLQGAYEQYF
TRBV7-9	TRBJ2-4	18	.	CASSLLEGGRGAKNIQYF
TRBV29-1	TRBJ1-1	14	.	CSVLVPRAGTEAFF
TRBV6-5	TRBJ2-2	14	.	CASSLIGDTGELFF
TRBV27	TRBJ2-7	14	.	CASSWTGPSYEQYF
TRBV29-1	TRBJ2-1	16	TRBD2	CSVEAWTSGRAREQFF
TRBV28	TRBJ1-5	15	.	CASSLYVDRMGPQHF
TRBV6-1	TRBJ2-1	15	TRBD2	CASSVGTSGRDEQFF
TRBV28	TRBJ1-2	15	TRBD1	CASSEGTGTNYGYTF